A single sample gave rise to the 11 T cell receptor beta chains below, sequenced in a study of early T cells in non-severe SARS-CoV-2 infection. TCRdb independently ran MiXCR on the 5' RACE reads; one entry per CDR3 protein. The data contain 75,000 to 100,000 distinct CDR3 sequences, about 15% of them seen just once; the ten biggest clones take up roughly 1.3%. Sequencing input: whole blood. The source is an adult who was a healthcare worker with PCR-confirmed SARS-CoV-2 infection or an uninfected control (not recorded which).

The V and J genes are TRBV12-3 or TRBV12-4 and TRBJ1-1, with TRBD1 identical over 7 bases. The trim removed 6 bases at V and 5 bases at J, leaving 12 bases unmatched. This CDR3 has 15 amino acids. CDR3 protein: CASSPRQGKKTEAFF. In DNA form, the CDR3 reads TGTGCCAGCAGCCCCAGACAGGGAAAGAAGACTGAAGCTTTCTTT.

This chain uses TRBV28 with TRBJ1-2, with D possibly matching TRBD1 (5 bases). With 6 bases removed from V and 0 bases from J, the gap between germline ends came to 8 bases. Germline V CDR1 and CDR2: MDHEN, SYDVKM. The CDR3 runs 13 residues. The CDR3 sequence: CASRTTANYGYTF. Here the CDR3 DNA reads TGTGCCAGCAGGACGACAGCTAACTATGGCTACACCTTC.

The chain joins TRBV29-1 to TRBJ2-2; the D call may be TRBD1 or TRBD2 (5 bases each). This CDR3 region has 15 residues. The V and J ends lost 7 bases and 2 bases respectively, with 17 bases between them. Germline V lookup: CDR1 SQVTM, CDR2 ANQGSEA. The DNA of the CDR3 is TGCAGCGCCCTTGGGACGGACCTAAACACCGGGGAGCTGTTTTTT. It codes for CSALGTDLNTGELFF.

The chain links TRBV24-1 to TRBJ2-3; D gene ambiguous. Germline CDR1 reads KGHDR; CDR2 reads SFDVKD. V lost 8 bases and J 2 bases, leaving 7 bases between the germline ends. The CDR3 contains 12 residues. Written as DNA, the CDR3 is TGTGCCACCACCATTCCCACAGATACGCAGTATTTT. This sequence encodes CATTIPTDTQYF.

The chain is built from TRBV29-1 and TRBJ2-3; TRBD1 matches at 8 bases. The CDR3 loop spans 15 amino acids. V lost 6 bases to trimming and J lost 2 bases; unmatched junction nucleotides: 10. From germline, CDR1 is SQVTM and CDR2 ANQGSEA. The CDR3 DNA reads TGCAGCGTCGTTCCGGGACAGGAGCCCACAGATACGCAGTATTTT. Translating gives CSVVPGQEPTDTQYF.

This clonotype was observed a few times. This chain's CDR3 is CASSSGQYTEAFF. The CDR3 nucleotides are TGTGCCAGCAGTTCCGGACAGTACACTGAAGCTTTCTTT. V gene TRBV6-6 combines with J gene TRBJ1-1; D is possibly TRBD1 (6 bases). The CDR3 is 13 amino acids. The ends were cut back, 4 bases at V and 3 bases at J, with 9 bases in the middle. Germline CDR1 MNHNY, CDR2 SVGAGI (reference sequence).

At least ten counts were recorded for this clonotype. The CDR3, as DNA: TGTGCCAGCAGCTTAGAAGGGACAGGGCGGTCACCCCTCCACTTT. This translates into CASSLEGTGRSPLHF. The genes are TRBV7-2 and TRBJ1-6; TRBD1 matches at 9 bases. Germline V gene sequence: CDR1 SGHTA, CDR2 FQGNSA. The CDR3 runs to 15 residues. J gave up 10 bases and V 1 base, and 5 bases lay outside the gene matches.

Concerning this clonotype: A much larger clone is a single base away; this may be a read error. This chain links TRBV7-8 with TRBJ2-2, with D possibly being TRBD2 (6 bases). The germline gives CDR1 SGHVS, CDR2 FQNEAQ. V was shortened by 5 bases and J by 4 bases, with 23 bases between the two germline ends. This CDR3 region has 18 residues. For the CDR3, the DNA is TGTGCCAGCAGCACCTCCCCGGTGGGACCAGCGGGCACCGGGGAGCTGTTTTTT. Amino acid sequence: CASSTSPVGPAGTGELFF.

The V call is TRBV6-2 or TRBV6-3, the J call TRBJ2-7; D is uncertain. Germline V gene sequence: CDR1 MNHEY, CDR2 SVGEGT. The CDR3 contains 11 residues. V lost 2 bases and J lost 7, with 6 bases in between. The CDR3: CASSYVGEQYF. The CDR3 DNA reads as TGTGCCAGCAGTTACGTGGGGGAGCAGTACTTC.

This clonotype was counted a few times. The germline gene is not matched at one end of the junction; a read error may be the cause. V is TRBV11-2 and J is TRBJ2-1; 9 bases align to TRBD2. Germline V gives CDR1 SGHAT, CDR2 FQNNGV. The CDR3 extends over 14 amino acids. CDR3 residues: CASTLAGDRYEQFF. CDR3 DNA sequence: TGTGCCAGCACCTTAGCGGGAGATCGCTATGAGCAGTTCTTC.

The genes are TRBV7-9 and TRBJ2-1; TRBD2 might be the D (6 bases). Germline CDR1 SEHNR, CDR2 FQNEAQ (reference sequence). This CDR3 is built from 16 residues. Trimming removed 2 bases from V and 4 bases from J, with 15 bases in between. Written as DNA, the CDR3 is TGTGCCAGCAGCTTAATATGGCGGCGGGATTACAATGAGCAGTTCTTC. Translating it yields CASSLIWRRDYNEQFF.